The 21 T cell receptor beta chains in this list originate from one sample, sequenced in a study of OX40 agonist ivuxolimab in advanced cancers. Some clones are missing from TCRdb's copy, which holds only in-frame ones; the method was immunoSEQ multiplex PCR. The data contain 55,000 to 75,000 clones, 75% to 90% of them singletons. This specimen was CD4+ or CD8+ T cells sorted from blood, taken in a trial of the OX40 agonist ivuxolimab. These receptors were taken from an adult with an advanced solid tumor such as melanoma, head and neck, liver or kidney cancer.

The chain carries TRBV7-9 and TRBJ1-4; TRBD1 aligns across 9 bases. Germline CDR1 SEHNR, CDR2 FQNEAQ (reference sequence). The CDR3 extends over 14 amino acids. V was pared by 5 bases and J by 7 bases, with 5 bases of the junction left unmatched. The CDR3 nucleotides are TGTGCCAGCAGCGCCGGGACAGGGCTTGAAAAACTGTTTTTT. It translates to CASSAGTGLEKLFF.

This clone was observed a single time. The chain uses TRBV30 and TRBJ2-7; D may correspond to TRBD1 or TRBD2 (5 bases each). V lost 2 bases and J lost 5, with 10 bases in between. CDR1 GTSNPN and CDR2 SVGIG come from the germline V gene (reference sequence). The CDR3 loop spans 12 amino acids. In DNA, the CDR3 is TGTGCCTGGAGTAGGGGACGGGACGAGCAGTACTTC. Translated, it gives CAWSRGRDEQYF.

The genes are TRBV9 and TRBJ2-6; D uncertain. The V gene lost 2 bases and the J gene lost 2 bases, with 14 bases spanning the gap. The CDR3 contains 17 residues. The germline gives CDR1 SGDLS, CDR2 YYNGEE. CDR3 loop: CASSVPPGITGANVLTF. The CDR3 DNA reads as TGTGCCAGCAGCGTCCCCCCGGGCATTACTGGGGCCAACGTCCTGACTTTC. Full variable domain (remainder filled in from reference TRBV9 and TRBJ2-6): DSGVTQTPKHLITATGQRVTLRCSPRSGDLSVYWYQQSLDQGLQFLIQYYNGEERAKGNILERFSAQQFPDLHSELNLSSLELGDSALYFCASSVPPGITGANVLTFGAGSRLTVL.

This clone came up once. The chain has TRBV6-5 and TRBJ1-2, with TRBD1 matching over 7 bases. J was trimmed by 5 bases and V by 1 base; bases with no gene match: 1. Per the germline V gene, CDR1 is MNHEY and CDR2 is SVGAGI. The CDR3 extends over 13 amino acids. The CDR3 loop reads CASSYYRGYGYTF. CDR3 bases: TGTGCCAGCAGTTACTACAGGGGATATGGCTACACCTTC.

The chain has TRBV7-2 and TRBJ2-7; unclear D gene. Germline values: CDR1 SGHTA, CDR2 FQGNSA. This CDR3 spans 14 amino acids. V lost 2 bases, J lost 0 bases, and 8 bases lay in between. The CDR3 sequence: CASSLTPSSYEQYF. CDR3 bases: TGTGCCAGCAGCTTAACCCCTAGCTCCTACGAGCAGTACTTC.

CDR3 protein: CASSSPESGHSPLHF. DNA for the CDR3: TGTGCCAGCAGCTCTCCCGAGTCTGGACACTCACCCCTCCACTTT. The chain employs TRBV28 and TRBJ1-6; TRBD1 might be the D (5 bases). The CDR3 consists of 15 residues. V was trimmed by 6 bases and J by 10 bases, leaving 19 bases between them. Germline V gene lookup returns CDR1 MDHEN and CDR2 SYDVKM.

V usage is TRBV27 and J usage is TRBJ1-5, with D unresolved. From germline, CDR1 is MNHEY and CDR2 SMNVEV (reference sequence). The CDR3 contains 14 residues. Trimming stripped 2 bases from V and 0 bases from J, with 5 bases between. The CDR3, as DNA: TGTGCCAGCAGTTTAGGGAATAGCAATCAGCCCCAGCATTTT. This translates into CASSLGNSNQPQHF.

This clone was recorded only once. The V gene is TRBV5-1, the J gene TRBJ1-1; D possibly corresponds to TRBD1 (5 bases). This CDR3 has 15 amino acids. Germline V gene sequence: CDR1 SGHRS, CDR2 YFSETQ. The ends were cut back, 3 bases at V and 1 base at J, with 13 bases in the middle. CDR3 DNA sequence: TGCGCCAGCAGCTCGGAGGGACTAGCGAACACTGAAGCTTTCTTT. Its protein is CASSSEGLANTEAFF.

The chain carries TRBV29-1 and TRBJ2-7, with 9 bases identical to TRBD1. J gave up 4 bases and V 6 bases, and 10 bases lay outside the gene matches. This CDR3 has 14 amino acids. CDR1 and CDR2 from the germline V gene are SQVTM and ANQGSEA. This CDR3 reads CSVRGTGKEYEQYF. CDR3 DNA: TGCAGCGTACGAGGGACAGGGAAGGAGTACGAGCAGTACTTC.

V is TRBV7-2 and J is TRBJ1-4; 9 bases are a match to TRBD1. The germline V gene encodes CDR1 SGHTA and CDR2 FQGNSA. Losses at the gene ends were 0 bases for V and 8 bases for J; bases not matched to a gene: 7. CDR3 length: 16 residues. The DNA of the CDR3 is TGTGCCAGCAGCTTAGCTGTGGACAGGGGAGGCGAAAAACTGTTTTTT. Protein sequence: CASSLAVDRGGEKLFF.

This chain uses TRBV18 with TRBJ1-4; maybe TRBD1 (5 bases). The ends were cut back, 6 bases at V and 0 bases at J, with 8 bases in the middle. The CDR3 covers 14 residues. The germline CDR1 and CDR2 sequences are KGHSH and LQKENI. CDR3 sequence reads: CASSGATTNEKLFF. The DNA of the CDR3 is TGTGCCAGCTCTGGGGCCACAACTAATGAAAAACTGTTTTTT.

The rearrangement joins TRBV14 to TRBJ1-2; a weak D match, TRBD1 (6 bases). The length of the CDR3 is 14 residues. CDR1 SGHDN and CDR2 FVKESK come from the germline V gene. V was clipped by 0 bases and J by 8 bases, with 13 bases between them. CDR3 DNA sequence: TGTGCCAGCAGCCAAGAAACCCAGGGGCAGGGCTACACCTTC. Protein sequence: CASSQETQGQGYTF. The full variable domain, with the rest looked up from reference TRBV14 and TRBJ1-2, is EAGVTQFPSHSVIEKGQTVTLRCDPISGHDNLYWYRRVMGKEIKFLLHFVKESKQDESGMPNNRFLAERTGGTYSTLKVQPAELEDSGVYFCASSQETQGQGYTFGSGTRLTVV.

The rearrangement uses TRBV19 and TRBJ2-1; 10 bases are a match to TRBD2. V lost 3 bases to trimming and J lost 3 bases; unmatched junction nucleotides: 5. Germline CDR1 is LNHDA and CDR2 is SQIVND (reference sequence). CDR3 length: 16 residues. CDR3 amino acids: CASSISRTSGYNEQFF. The CDR3 bases are TGTGCCAGTAGTATTTCTCGGACTAGCGGCTACAATGAGCAGTTCTTC.

The chain recombines TRBV19 with TRBJ1-4; no reliable D call. Between the trimmed V and J ends, which lost 3 bases and 0 bases, there was a span of 5 bases. The CDR3 has 14 residues. Germline V gives CDR1 LNHDA, CDR2 SQIVND (reference sequence). In DNA form, the CDR3 reads TGTGCCAGTAGTATCTCTTCAACTAATGAAAAACTGTTTTTT. Translation: CASSISSTNEKLFF.

The chain recombines TRBV5-1 with TRBJ1-4; tentatively, D is TRBD1 (6 bases). The CDR3 sequence is 15 residues long. Germline CDR1 and CDR2: SGHRS and YFSETQ. V lost 2 bases, J lost 5 bases, and 13 bases lay in between. CDR3 coding DNA: TGCGCCAGCAGCTTACAGGGAGGGGGAAATGAAAAACTGTTTTTT. Translating it yields CASSLQGGGNEKLFF.

The chain uses TRBV7-6 and TRBJ1-6; D call uncertain. The V gene's germline CDR1 is SGHVS and CDR2 FNYEAQ. Trimming removed 1 base from V and 0 bases from J, with 7 bases in between. This CDR3 has 16 amino acids. The CDR3 coding sequence is TGTGCCAGCAGCTTAGATGAACGCTCCTATAATTCACCCCTCCACTTT. It encodes CASSLDERSYNSPLHF.

This chain connects TRBV18 to TRBJ1-4, with D perhaps matching TRBD1 (6 bases). The ends were cut back, 3 bases at V and 8 bases at J, with 19 bases in the middle. The CDR3 sequence is 16 residues long. Germline lookup yields CDR1 KGHSH and CDR2 LQKENI. CDR3 nucleotides: TGTGCCAGCTCACCGAAGGGACAAGGGATGTCCGAAAAACTGTTTTTT. Translation: CASSPKGQGMSEKLFF. Drawing the rest from reference TRBV18 and TRBJ1-4, the complete variable domain is NAGVMQNPRHLVRRRGQEARLRCSPMKGHSHVYWYRQLPEEGLKFMVYLQKENIIDESGMPKERFSAEFPKEGPSILRIQQVVRGDSAAYFCASSPKGQGMSEKLFFGSGTQLSVL.

A few counts support this clone. The chain uses TRBV28 and TRBJ1-2; D not resolved. Deletions cut 6 bases from V and 2 bases from J, with 10 bases between. Germline assignment: CDR1 MDHEN and CDR2 SYDVKM. CDR3 length equals 13 residues. CDR3 coding DNA: TGTGCCAGCAGCCGACTACCCAACTATGGCTACACCTTC. Protein product: CASSRLPNYGYTF.

This chain joins TRBV27 and TRBJ2-6; no clear D. The V end lost 4 bases, the J end lost 0 bases, and 13 bases lay between the germline ends. This CDR3 is 17 amino acids long. In germline, CDR1 is MNHEY, CDR2 SMNVEV (reference sequence). The CDR3 spells CASSSTRPDSGANVLTF. CDR3 DNA sequence: TGTGCCAGCAGTTCAACTCGACCTGACTCTGGGGCCAACGTCCTGACTTTC. The entire variable domain, with the rest obtained from reference TRBV27 and TRBJ2-6, is as follows: EAQVTQNPRYLITVTGKKLTVTCSQNMNHEYMSWYRQDPGLGLRQIYYSMNVEVTDKGDVPEGYKVSRKEKRNFPLILESPSPNQTSLYFCASSSTRPDSGANVLTFGAGSRLTVL.

The chain combines TRBV19 with TRBJ1-5, with D possibly being TRBD1 (6 bases). Germline V gene sequence: CDR1 LNHDA, CDR2 SQIVND (reference sequence). The V gene lost 5 bases and the J gene lost 4 bases, with 15 bases spanning the gap. CDR3 size: 15 residues. This CDR3 reads CASSLRQVDNQPQHF. Written as DNA, the CDR3 is TGTGCCAGTAGTTTACGACAGGTGGATAATCAGCCCCAGCATTTT.

The gene calls are TRBV5-1 and TRBJ2-7; a weak D match, TRBD1 (5 bases). With 4 bases removed from V and 2 bases from J, the gap between germline ends came to 13 bases. Germline values: CDR1 SGHRS, CDR2 YFSETQ. The CDR3 loop spans 14 amino acids. CDR3 nucleotides: TGCGCCAGCAGCGTGGTAGGGGCTACCTACGAGCAGTACTTC. As protein: CASSVVGATYEQYF.